This is a list of T cell receptor beta chains from one sample in a study of vaccination effects on CD4 cells after COVID-19. The data were produced by immunoSEQ multiplex PCR, yet TCRdb's version contains in-frame clones alone and is incomplete. The repertoire holds 37,000 or so clones, with about 60% as singletons. For these TCRs, the target antigens are not known. The material sequenced was CD4+ T cells from PBMCs cultured with HCoV-OC43 spike peptides, taken before COVID-19 vaccination. The receptors originated from a human donor who received a COVID-19 vaccine. Each CDR3 is given with its conserved first and last residue. D genes are given only for firm matches. Not every row has a clone size; where given, it reads once, few, many or a size class.

J: TRBJ1-3
D: NA
V: TRBV5-1
size: NA
DNA: TGCGCCAGCAGCTTAGGACAGCTAAATAGTGGAAACACCATATATTTT
CDR3: CASSLGQLNSGNTIYF

J: TRBJ2-2
D: TRBD1
V: TRBV9
size: NA
DNA: TGTGCCAGCAGCGGTCCTCGGGGACAGACGAACACCGGGGAGCTGTTTTTT
CDR3: CASSGPRGQTNTGELFF

J: TRBJ1-3
D: NA
V: TRBV6-6
size: many
DNA: TGTGCCAGCAGTTACAAACAGTCGAGTGTCGGAAACACCATATATTTT
CDR3: CASSYKQSSVGNTIYF

J: TRBJ1-5
D: NA
V: TRBV5-1
size: NA
DNA: TGCGCCAGCAGCCAGGTCCCGGGCAATCAGCCCCAGCATTTT
CDR3: CASSQVPGNQPQHF

J: TRBJ1-4
D: NA
V: TRBV7-9
size: few
DNA: TGTGCCAGCAGCTTAGGTTCGGGACTCCGAAATGAAAAACTGTTTTTT
CDR3: CASSLGSGLRNEKLFF

J: TRBJ2-1
D: NA
V: TRBV7-8
size: NA
DNA: TGTGCCAGCAGCTTAGGGGGCCGGGGGTTATCTTACAATGAGCAGTTCTTC
CDR3: CASSLGGRGLSYNEQFF

J: TRBJ2-3
D: TRBD2
V: TRBV6-5
size: NA
DNA: TGTGCCAGCAGGGGGCTAGCGGGAGTCGCAGATACGCAGTATTTT
CDR3: CASRGLAGVADTQYF

J: TRBJ1-5
D: TRBD1
V: TRBV2
size: few
DNA: TGTGCCAGCAGTTTGGACCGGGACAGGGTCAATCAGCCCCAGCATTTT
CDR3: CASSLDRDRVNQPQHF

J: TRBJ2-3
D: NA
V: TRBV10-2
size: few
DNA: TGCGCCAGCAGAGTCACGGGGGGCCCCGGCGATACGCAGTATTTT
CDR3: CASRVTGGPGDTQYF

J: TRBJ1-5
D: NA
V: TRBV5-5
size: NA
DNA: TGTGCCAGCAGCTTGTTAGGTCAGCCCCAGCATTTT
CDR3: CASSLLGQPQHF

J: TRBJ1-3
D: NA
V: TRBV3-1/TRBV3-2
size: few
DNA: TGTGCCAGCAGTCTAGAGGCGCGTGTTGGAAACACCATATATTTT
CDR3: CASSLEARVGNTIYF